The 20 T cell receptor beta chains given below trace back to one sample, sequenced in a study of cytomegalovirus exposure and HLA in healthy donors. The PCR ran on 60 Vbeta and 13 Jbeta primers. Only in-frame clones appear in the TCRdb table, and some are missing; sequencing was by immunoSEQ multiplex PCR. The data contain about 140,000 clones, roughly 86% of them singletons. The sequencing input was PBMCs. The receptors come from a man aged 18 to 35 in good health and CMV-seropositive.

The CDR3 loop is CASSSDTGTGNYGYTF. In nucleotides, the CDR3 is TGTGCCAGCAGTAGCGATACCGGGACAGGGAACTATGGCTACACCTTC. The chain has TRBV27 and TRBJ1-2, with 9 bases aligning to TRBD1. The CDR3 is made up of 16 amino acids. CDR1 is MNHEY and CDR2 is SMNVEV in the germline V gene (reference sequence). Trimming took 5 bases from V and 2 from J; bases not matched to a gene: 9.

The rearrangement links TRBV5-1 to TRBJ2-7; tentative D call: TRBD2 (6 bases). The V end lost 6 bases, the J end lost 4 bases, and 17 bases lay between the germline ends. The CDR3 covers 14 residues. Germline lookup yields CDR1 SGHRS and CDR2 YFSETQ. In DNA, the CDR3 is TGCGCCAGCATCCTCGGGGCGGGGTCTTACGAGCAGTACTTC. Protein sequence: CASILGAGSYEQYF.

The chain links TRBV28 to TRBJ1-2; 7 bases agree with TRBD1. V lost 6 bases and J lost 5; bases outside the gene matches: 6. CDR1 and CDR2 (germline): MDHEN, SYDVKM. The CDR3 contains 13 residues. The CDR3 here is CASRRDRGYGYTF. The CDR3 nucleotides are TGTGCCAGCAGAAGGGACAGAGGATATGGCTACACCTTC.

The chain employs TRBV27 and TRBJ2-7; maybe TRBD2 (5 bases). Germline V gives CDR1 MNHEY, CDR2 SMNVEV (reference sequence). The CDR3 covers 13 residues. The V end was cut by 5 bases, the J end by 3 bases, with 11 bases between. The CDR3 bases are TGTGCCAGCAGTGGAGGTGTACTCTACGAGCAGTACTTC. Its translation: CASSGGVLYEQYF.

This chain connects TRBV6-5 to TRBJ2-1; possibly TRBD2 for D (5 bases). The germline V gene encodes CDR1 MNHEY and CDR2 SVGAGI. This CDR3 spans 15 amino acids. Trimming left V 2 bases short and J 2 bases short, with 10 bases between. This CDR3 reads CASSYEGIAYNEQFF. CDR3 in DNA: TGTGCCAGCAGTTACGAGGGCATTGCCTACAATGAGCAGTTCTTC.

This rearrangement joins TRBV9 to TRBJ2-1, with D possibly TRBD1 on 5 matching bases. The germline V gene encodes CDR1 SGDLS and CDR2 YYNGEE. The CDR3 loop spans 15 amino acids. Trimming removed 4 bases at V and 0 bases at J, with 11 bases between. The CDR3 DNA is TGTGCCAGCAGCCCGAGGACACCCTCCTACAATGAGCAGTTCTTC. This encodes CASSPRTPSYNEQFF.

The chain couples TRBV7-9 to TRBJ1-4; 8 bases are a match to TRBD1. CDR3 length equals 16 residues. CDR1 and CDR2 (germline): SEHNR, FQNEAQ (reference sequence). The junction had 11 bases not matched to a gene; V was cut back by 6 bases and J by 5 bases. For the CDR3, the DNA is TGTGCCAGCAGACACCCTCCGGGACAGGAAAATGAAAAACTGTTTTTT. It yields the protein CASRHPPGQENEKLFF.

This rearrangement joins TRBV30 to TRBJ2-5; D possibly corresponds to TRBD1 (6 bases). V was clipped by 5 bases and J by 5 bases, with 18 bases between them. The V gene's germline CDR1 is GTSNPN and CDR2 SVGIG (reference sequence). The CDR3 covers 14 residues. CDR3 region: CAWDPTGTMETQYF. The CDR3 nucleotides are TGTGCCTGGGACCCGACCGGGACAATGGAGACCCAGTACTTC.

The rearrangement links TRBV5-1 to TRBJ2-3; 12 positions match TRBD1. With V trimmed by 4 bases and J by 5 bases, 8 bases remained unmatched. The CDR3 totals 16 residues. Germline V gene lookup returns CDR1 SGHRS and CDR2 YFSETQ. CDR3 region: CASSGGQGAFLDTQYF. CDR3 DNA sequence: TGCGCCAGCAGCGGGGGACAGGGGGCTTTTCTAGATACGCAGTATTTT.

This chain links TRBV28 with TRBJ2-7; no firm D call. Deletions cut 6 bases from V and 3 bases from J, with 18 bases between. The CDR3 contains 15 residues. Germline loops: CDR1 MDHEN, CDR2 SYDVKM. CDR3 nucleotides: TGTGCCAGCAGCCTTGGCCGTGCCCAATTCTACGAGCAGTACTTC. Translated, it gives CASSLGRAQFYEQYF.

The chain employs TRBV7-9 and TRBJ2-4, with 7 bases matching TRBD2. Losses at the gene ends were 5 bases for V and 2 bases for J; bases not matched to a gene: 12. The CDR3 spans 17 residues. Germline loops: CDR1 SEHNR, CDR2 FQNEAQ (reference sequence). The DNA for the CDR3 is TGTGCCAGCAGCCCAAGTGGGAGGGAGGTGTCCAAAAACATTCAGTACTTC. Amino acids: CASSPSGREVSKNIQYF.

This clone showed up just once. The chain combines TRBV4-1 with TRBJ2-1; 7 nucleotides agree with TRBD1. Germline assignment: CDR1 MGHRA and CDR2 YSYEKL. This CDR3 is 15 amino acids long. J lost 6 bases, V lost 1 base, and 6 bases had no gene match. The CDR3 reads CASSQAGSGGNEQFF. The DNA for the CDR3 is TGCGCCAGCAGCCAAGCTGGCTCAGGGGGCAATGAGCAGTTCTTC.

This chain joins TRBV11-2 and TRBJ1-3; D perhaps matches TRBD1 (6 bases). The germline V gene has CDR1 SGHAT and CDR2 FQNNGV. CDR3 length: 14 residues. Trimming left V 8 bases short and J 2 bases short, with 13 bases between. CDR3 protein: CASVLGATGNTIYF. CDR3 in DNA: TGTGCCAGCGTACTGGGGGCGACTGGAAACACCATATATTTT.

The rearrangement links TRBV30 to TRBJ2-2; TRBD2 is a possible D gene (6 bases). The germline CDR1 and CDR2 sequences are GTSNPN and SVGIG (reference sequence). Between the trimmed V and J ends, which lost 0 bases and 1 base, there was a span of 6 bases. The CDR3 is 14 amino acids. The CDR3 DNA is TGTGCCTGGAGTGTAGCGGGGAACACCGGGGAGCTGTTTTTT. As protein: CAWSVAGNTGELFF.

This chain links TRBV5-8 with TRBJ2-7, with TRBD1 matching over 7 bases. V shed 2 bases, J shed 2 bases, and the junction held 7 bases outside the gene matches. Germline CDR1 reads SGHTS; CDR2 reads YDEGEE. The length of the CDR3 is 15 residues. Here the CDR3 DNA reads TGTGCCAGCAGCTTACGACAGGGCGAAACCTACGAGCAGTACTTC. It specifies CASSLRQGETYEQYF. The whole variable domain, filled in from reference TRBV5-8 and TRBJ2-7, reads EAGVTQSPTHLIKTRGQQATLRCSPISGHTSVYWYQQALGLGLQFLLWYDEGEERNRGNFPPRFSGRQFPNYSSELNVNALELEDSALYLCASSLRQGETYEQYFGPGTRLTVT.

The chain couples TRBV28 to TRBJ1-1; 8 nucleotides match TRBD1. V shed 6 bases and J 1 base; nucleotides not matched to a gene: 7. The CDR3 sequence is 15 residues long. Germline CDR1 reads MDHEN; CDR2 reads SYDVKM. CDR3 loop: CASRSSGTGNTEAFF. CDR3 coding DNA: TGTGCCAGCAGGTCCTCCGGGACAGGGAACACTGAAGCTTTCTTT.

The chain recombines TRBV6-5 with TRBJ1-4; D perhaps matches TRBD1 (5 bases). The ends were cut back, 8 bases at V and 6 bases at J, with 16 bases in the middle. The CDR3 consists of 14 residues. CDR1 and CDR2 from the germline V gene are MNHEY and SVGAGI. CDR3 sequence (DNA): TGTGCCAGCTACCCGGGGAGGGGTTATGAAAAACTGTTTTTT. Translating it yields CASYPGRGYEKLFF.

The rearrangement uses TRBV28 and TRBJ2-7; the match to TRBD1 covers 7 bases. This CDR3 region has 15 residues. V lost 3 bases, J lost 3 bases, and 8 bases stayed unmatched. Germline V CDR1 and CDR2: MDHEN, SYDVKM. CDR3 residues: CASSFSTTGFYEQYF. As DNA, the CDR3 is TGTGCCAGCAGTTTTTCCACGACAGGGTTCTACGAGCAGTACTTC.

The chain combines TRBV19 with TRBJ2-5, with TRBD2 matching over 7 bases. J gave up 2 bases and V 3 bases, and 9 bases lay outside the gene matches. Per the germline V gene, CDR1 is LNHDA and CDR2 is SQIVND (reference sequence). The CDR3 has 16 residues. The chain's CDR3 is CASSMGVRGGQETQYF. DNA for the CDR3: TGTGCCAGTAGTATGGGCGTAAGGGGAGGGCAAGAGACCCAGTACTTC.

This sequence joins TRBV9 and TRBJ2-1, with 9 bases fitting TRBD1. V shed 4 bases and J 8 bases; nucleotides not matched to a gene: 10. The germline V gene has CDR1 SGDLS and CDR2 YYNGEE. The CDR3 runs to 15 residues. CDR3 coding DNA: TGTGCCAGCAGCTCGGAAGGACAGGGGAGACATGAGCAGTTCTTC. Encoded protein: CASSSEGQGRHEQFF.